Listed below are T cell receptor beta chains from one sample, sequenced in a study of blood T cell repertoires in COVID-19. Using immunoSEQ multiplex PCR, the repertoire was profiled, and TCRdb retains in-frame clones only, with some absent. This table has about 100,000 clones, approximately 88% appearing once. What was sequenced was peripheral blood. These receptors all stem from a human donor in a cohort sampled during active COVID-19. Both conserved end residues are part of each CDR3. D genes are given only for firm matches. Clone size is shown for a subset of rows, as once, few, many or a class of expanded clone.

D gene	V gene	J gene	clone size	CDR3 protein	CDR3 DNA
TRBD1	TRBV7-2	TRBJ1-3	NA	CASSLAGQGSNTIYF	TGTGCCAGCAGCTTAGCGGGACAGGGATCAAACACCATATATTTT
NA	TRBV7-8	TRBJ2-5	NA	CASSFRAQTQYF	TGTGCCAGCAGCTTCCGCGCGCAGACCCAGTACTTC
NA	TRBV28	TRBJ2-3	once	CASRKQQIGTDTQYF	TGTGCCAGCAGGAAACAGCAGATTGGCACAGATACGCAGTATTTT
TRBD2	TRBV6-2/TRBV6-3	TRBJ2-1	NA	CASSLLAGGYNEQFF	TGTGCCAGCAGCTTACTAGCGGGAGGGTACAATGAGCAGTTCTTC
TRBD2	TRBV5-1	TRBJ2-1	NA	CASSLAGTSGNNEQFF	TGCGCCAGCAGCTTGGCCGGGACTAGCGGGAATAATGAGCAGTTCTTC
NA	TRBV5-1	TRBJ2-7	NA	CASSLSALTGEQYF	TGCGCCAGCAGCTTGTCGGCCCTAACGGGCGAGCAGTACTTC
NA	TRBV9	TRBJ1-3	NA	CASSVGQGGGNTIYF	TGTGCCAGCAGCGTAGGGCAGGGCGGAGGAAACACCATATATTTT
TRBD2	TRBV28	TRBJ2-7	NA	CASTLAGAYYEQYF	TGTGCCAGCACCCTAGCGGGGGCATACTACGAGCAGTACTTC
NA	TRBV19	TRBJ2-2	NA	CASTGTGELFF	TGTGCCAGTACGGGCACCGGGGAGCTGTTTTTT
NA	TRBV5-6	TRBJ1-1	NA	CASSLWFIGFGVNTEAFF	TGTGCCAGCAGCTTGTGGTTTATAGGTTTTGGAGTGAACACTGAAGCTTTCTTT
NA	TRBV5-1	TRBJ2-3	few	CASSLGASTDTQYF	TGCGCCAGCAGCTTGGGCGCTAGCACAGATACGCAGTATTTT